One T cell receptor (delta chain) is described in this entry. The data were taken from a study of gamma-delta chains in newborns, infants, children. Study in general: Microbial exposure reportedly drives polyclonal innate γδ T cell expansion after birth.

TCRdb reran clone calling via CATT on the reads. In the table there are roughly 4,200 delta-chain clones, roughly 14% of which are singletons. This CDR3 has 15 residues. Germline V gene lookup returns CDR1 GEAIGNYY and CDR2 EKD. Trimming at V came to 2 bases and at J to 7 bases, leaving 8 bases not matched to a gene. The sequencing input was blood. The chain combines TRDV2 with TRDJ1, with 11 bases aligning to TRDD3. No J gene is reported in TCRdb; it was inferred here by comparing the DNA with germline. The TCR was taken from a child who was a newborn, infant or young child, either healthy, febrile or measles-vaccinated (not recorded which). The CDR3 DNA sequence: TGTGCCTGTGACAGCGTACTGGGGGATATCGGTAAACTCATCTTT. Translating it yields CACDSVLGDIGKLIF.